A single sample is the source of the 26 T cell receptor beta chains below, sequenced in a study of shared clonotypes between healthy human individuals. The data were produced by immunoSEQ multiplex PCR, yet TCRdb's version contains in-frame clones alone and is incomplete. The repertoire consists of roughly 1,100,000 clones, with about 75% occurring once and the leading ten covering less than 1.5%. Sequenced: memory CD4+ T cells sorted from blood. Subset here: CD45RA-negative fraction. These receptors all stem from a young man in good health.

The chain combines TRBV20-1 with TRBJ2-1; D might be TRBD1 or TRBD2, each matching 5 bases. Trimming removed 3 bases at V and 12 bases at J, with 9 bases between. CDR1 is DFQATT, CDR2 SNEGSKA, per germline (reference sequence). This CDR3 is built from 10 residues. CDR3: CSASVGRQFF. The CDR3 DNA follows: TGCAGTGCTAGCGTGGGACGGCAGTTCTTC.

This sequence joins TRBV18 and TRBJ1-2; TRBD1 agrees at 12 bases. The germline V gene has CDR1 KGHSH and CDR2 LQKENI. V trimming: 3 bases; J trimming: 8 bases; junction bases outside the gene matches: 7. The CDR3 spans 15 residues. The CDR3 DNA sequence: TGTGCCAGCTCACCTTCGGGACAGGGGGCATTCGGCTACACCTTC. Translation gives CASSPSGQGAFGYTF.

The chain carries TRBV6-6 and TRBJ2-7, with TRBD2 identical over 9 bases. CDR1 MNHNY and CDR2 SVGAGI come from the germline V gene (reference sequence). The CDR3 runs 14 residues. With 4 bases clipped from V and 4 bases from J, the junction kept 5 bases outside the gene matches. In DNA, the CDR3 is TGTGCCAGCAGTTCTAGCGGGATTACTTACGAGCAGTACTTC. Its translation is CASSSSGITYEQYF.

CDR3 residues: CASSNRSSGLAVDVYF. The DNA of the CDR3 is TGTGCCAGCAGCAACCGCTCCTCGGGACTAGCGGTGGATGTGTACTTC. The genes are TRBV14 and TRBJ2-7; TRBD2 agrees at 11 bases. Germline V CDR1 and CDR2: SGHDN, FVKESK. The ends lost 5 bases at V and 12 bases at J; junction bases unmatched: 18. The CDR3 loop spans 16 amino acids.

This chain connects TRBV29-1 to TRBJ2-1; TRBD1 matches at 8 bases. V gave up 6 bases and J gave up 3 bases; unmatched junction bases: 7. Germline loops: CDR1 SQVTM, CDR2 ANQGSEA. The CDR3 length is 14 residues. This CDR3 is CSVGQATYYNEQFF. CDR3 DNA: TGCAGCGTGGGACAGGCAACTTACTACAATGAGCAGTTCTTC.

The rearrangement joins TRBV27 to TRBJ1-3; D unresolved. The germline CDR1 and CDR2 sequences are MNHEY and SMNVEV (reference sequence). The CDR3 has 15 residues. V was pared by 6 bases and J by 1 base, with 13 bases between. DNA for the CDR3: TGTGCCAGCAGGCCACCCCTGGGGTCTGGAAACACCATATATTTT. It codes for CASRPPLGSGNTIYF.

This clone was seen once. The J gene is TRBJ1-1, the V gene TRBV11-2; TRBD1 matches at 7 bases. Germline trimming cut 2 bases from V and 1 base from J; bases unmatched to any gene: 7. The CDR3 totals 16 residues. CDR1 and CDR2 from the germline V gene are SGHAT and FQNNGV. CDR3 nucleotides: TGTGCCAGCAGCTTAATGAGACAGGGACCGAACACTGAAGCTTTCTTT. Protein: CASSLMRQGPNTEAFF.

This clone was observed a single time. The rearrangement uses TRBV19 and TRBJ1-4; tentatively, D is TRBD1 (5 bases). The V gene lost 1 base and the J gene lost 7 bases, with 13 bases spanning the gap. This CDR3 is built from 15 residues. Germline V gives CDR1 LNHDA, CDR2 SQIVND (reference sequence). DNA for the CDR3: TGTGCCAGTAGTATAGGAGGGCAGGGAGGTGAAAAACTGTTTTTT. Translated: CASSIGGQGGEKLFF.

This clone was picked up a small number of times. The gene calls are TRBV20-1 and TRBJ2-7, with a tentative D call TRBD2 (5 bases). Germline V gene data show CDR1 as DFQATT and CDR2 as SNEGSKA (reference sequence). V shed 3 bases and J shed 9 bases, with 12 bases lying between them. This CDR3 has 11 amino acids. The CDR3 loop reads CSARSGSGQYF. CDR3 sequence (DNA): TGCAGTGCTAGGTCGGGGTCGGGGCAGTACTTC.

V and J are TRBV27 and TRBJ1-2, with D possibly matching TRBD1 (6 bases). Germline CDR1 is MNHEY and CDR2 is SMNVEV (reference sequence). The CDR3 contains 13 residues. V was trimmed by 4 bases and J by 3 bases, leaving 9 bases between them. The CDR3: CASSSRQDYGYTF. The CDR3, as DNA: TGTGCCAGCAGTTCCCGACAGGACTATGGCTACACCTTC.

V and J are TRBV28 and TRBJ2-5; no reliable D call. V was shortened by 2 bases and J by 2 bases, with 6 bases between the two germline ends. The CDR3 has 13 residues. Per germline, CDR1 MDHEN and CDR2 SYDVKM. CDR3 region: CASSLAAQETQYF. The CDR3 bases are TGTGCCAGCAGTTTAGCGGCACAAGAGACCCAGTACTTC.

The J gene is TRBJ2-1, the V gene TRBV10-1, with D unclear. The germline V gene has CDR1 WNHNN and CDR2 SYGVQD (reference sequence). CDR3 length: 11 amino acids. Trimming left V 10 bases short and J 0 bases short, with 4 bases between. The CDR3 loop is CATSSYNEQFF. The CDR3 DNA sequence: TGCGCCACCAGCTCCTACAATGAGCAGTTCTTC.

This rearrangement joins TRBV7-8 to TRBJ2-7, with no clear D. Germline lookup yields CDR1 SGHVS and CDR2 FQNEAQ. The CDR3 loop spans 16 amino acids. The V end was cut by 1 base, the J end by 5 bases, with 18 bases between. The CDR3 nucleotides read TGTGCCAGCAGCTTAGATGGTCGCGTCGGGCGCGACGAGCAGTACTTC. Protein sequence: CASSLDGRVGRDEQYF.

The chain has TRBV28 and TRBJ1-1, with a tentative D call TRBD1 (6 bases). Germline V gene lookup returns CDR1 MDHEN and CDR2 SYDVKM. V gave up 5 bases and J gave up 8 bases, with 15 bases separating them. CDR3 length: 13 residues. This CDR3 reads CASSVGGLIEAFF. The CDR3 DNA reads TGTGCCAGCAGTGTGGGGGGCCTCATAGAAGCTTTCTTT.

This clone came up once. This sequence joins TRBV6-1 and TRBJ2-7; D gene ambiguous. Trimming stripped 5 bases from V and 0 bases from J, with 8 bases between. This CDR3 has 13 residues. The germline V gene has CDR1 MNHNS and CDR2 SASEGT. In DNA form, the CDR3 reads TGTGCCAGCAGTCTCTTGAGCTCCTACGAGCAGTACTTC. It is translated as CASSLLSSYEQYF.

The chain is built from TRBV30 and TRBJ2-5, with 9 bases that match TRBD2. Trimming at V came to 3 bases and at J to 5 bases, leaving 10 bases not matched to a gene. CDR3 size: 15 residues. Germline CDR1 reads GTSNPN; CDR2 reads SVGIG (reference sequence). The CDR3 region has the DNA TGTGCCTGGAGCCCGACTAGCGGACGGGGGGAGACCCAGTACTTC. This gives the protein CAWSPTSGRGETQYF.

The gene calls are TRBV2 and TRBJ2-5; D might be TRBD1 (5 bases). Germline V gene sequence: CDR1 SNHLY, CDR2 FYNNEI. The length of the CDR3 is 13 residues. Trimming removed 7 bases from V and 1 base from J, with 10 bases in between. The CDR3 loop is CASTSGLQETQYF. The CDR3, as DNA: TGTGCCAGCACTTCAGGGCTCCAAGAGACCCAGTACTTC.

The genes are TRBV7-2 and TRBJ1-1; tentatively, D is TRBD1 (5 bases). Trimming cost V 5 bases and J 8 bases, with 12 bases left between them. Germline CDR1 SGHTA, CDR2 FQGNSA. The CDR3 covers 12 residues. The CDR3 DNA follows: TGTGCCAGCAGCCGCGGGACCCCAGAAGCTTTCTTT. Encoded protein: CASSRGTPEAFF.

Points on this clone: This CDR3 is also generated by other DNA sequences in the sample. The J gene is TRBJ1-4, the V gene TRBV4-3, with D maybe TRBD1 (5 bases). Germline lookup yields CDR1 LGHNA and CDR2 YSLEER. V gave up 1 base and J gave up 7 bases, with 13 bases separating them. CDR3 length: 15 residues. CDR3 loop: CASSQGNGGSEKLFF. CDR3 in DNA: TGCGCCAGCAGCCAAGGAAACGGGGGGAGTGAAAAACTGTTTTTT.

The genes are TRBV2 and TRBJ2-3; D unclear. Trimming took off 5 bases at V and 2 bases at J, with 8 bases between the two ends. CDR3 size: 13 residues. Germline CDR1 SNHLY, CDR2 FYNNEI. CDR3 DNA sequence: TGTGCCAGCAGTATATACGTCACAGATACGCAGTATTTT. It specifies CASSIYVTDTQYF. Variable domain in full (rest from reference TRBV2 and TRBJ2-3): EPEVTQTPSHQVTQMGQEVILRCVPISNHLYFYWYRQILGQKVEFLVSFYNNEISEKSEIFDDQFSVERPDGSNFTLKIRSTKLEDSAMYFCASSIYVTDTQYFGPGTRLTVL.

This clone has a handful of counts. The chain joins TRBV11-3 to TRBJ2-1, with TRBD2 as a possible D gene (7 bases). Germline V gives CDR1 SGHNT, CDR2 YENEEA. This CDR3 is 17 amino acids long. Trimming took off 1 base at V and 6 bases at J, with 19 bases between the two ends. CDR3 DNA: TGTGCCAGCAGCTTAGTGTATAAGGCGGGGGCCGCCAATGAGCAGTTCTTC. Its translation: CASSLVYKAGAANEQFF.

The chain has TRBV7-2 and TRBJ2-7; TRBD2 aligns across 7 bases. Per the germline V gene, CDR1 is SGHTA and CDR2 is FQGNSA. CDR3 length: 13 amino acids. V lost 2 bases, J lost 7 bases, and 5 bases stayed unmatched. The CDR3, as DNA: TGTGCCAGCAGCTTAAAGGCGGGGGTTGAGCAGTACTTC. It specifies CASSLKAGVEQYF.

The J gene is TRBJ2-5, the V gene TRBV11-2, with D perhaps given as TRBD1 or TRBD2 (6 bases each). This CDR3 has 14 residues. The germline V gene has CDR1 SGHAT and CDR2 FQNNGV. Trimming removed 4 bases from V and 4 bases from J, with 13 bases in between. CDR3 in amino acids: CASSSEGGLETQYF. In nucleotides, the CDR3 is TGTGCCAGCAGCTCTGAAGGGGGACTAGAGACCCAGTACTTC.

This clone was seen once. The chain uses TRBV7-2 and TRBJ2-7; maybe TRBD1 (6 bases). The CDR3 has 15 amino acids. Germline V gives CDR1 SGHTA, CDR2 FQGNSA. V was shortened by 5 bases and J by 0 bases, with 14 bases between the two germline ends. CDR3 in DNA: TGTGCCAGCAGCCCCCGGACAGCTAGCTCCTACGAGCAGTACTTC. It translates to CASSPRTASSYEQYF.

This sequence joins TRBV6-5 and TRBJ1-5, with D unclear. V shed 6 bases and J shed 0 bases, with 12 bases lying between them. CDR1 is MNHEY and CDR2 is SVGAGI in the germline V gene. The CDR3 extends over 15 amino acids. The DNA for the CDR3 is TGTGCCAGCAGGGTAGCACTGGATAGCAATCAGCCCCAGCATTTT. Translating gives CASRVALDSNQPQHF.

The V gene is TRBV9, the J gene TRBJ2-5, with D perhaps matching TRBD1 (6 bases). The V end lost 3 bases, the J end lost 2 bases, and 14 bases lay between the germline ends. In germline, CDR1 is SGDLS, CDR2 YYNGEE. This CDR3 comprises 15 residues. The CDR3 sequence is CASSARDTRQETQYF. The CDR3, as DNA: TGTGCCAGCAGCGCACGGGACACGAGGCAAGAGACCCAGTACTTC.